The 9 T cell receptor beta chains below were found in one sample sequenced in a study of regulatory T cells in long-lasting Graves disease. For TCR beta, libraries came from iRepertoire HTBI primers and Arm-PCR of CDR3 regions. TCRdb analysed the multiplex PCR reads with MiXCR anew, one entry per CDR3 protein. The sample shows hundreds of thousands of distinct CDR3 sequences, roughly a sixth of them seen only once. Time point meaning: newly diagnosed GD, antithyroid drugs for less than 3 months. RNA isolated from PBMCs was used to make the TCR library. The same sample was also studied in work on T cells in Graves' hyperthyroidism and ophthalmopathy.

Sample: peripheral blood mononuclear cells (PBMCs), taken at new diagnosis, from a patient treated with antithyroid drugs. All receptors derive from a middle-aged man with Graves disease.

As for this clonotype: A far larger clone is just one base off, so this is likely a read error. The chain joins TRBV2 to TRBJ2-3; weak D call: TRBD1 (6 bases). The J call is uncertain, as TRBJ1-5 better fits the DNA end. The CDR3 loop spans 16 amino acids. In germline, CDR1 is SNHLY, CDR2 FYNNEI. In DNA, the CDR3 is TGTGCCAGCAGCCATCGTGGGGGGGCCGGCACAGATACGCAGCATTTT. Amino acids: CASSHRGGAGTDTQHF.

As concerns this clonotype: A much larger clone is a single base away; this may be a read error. The CDR3 DNA reads as TGTGCCTGGAACGCTGTCATGAACACTGAAGCTTTCTTT. It yields the protein CAWNAVMNTEAFF. The V and J genes are TRBV30 and TRBJ1-1, with D unresolved. The CDR3 runs to 13 residues. Per the germline V gene, CDR1 is GTSNPN and CDR2 is SVGIG (reference sequence). V was shortened by 4 bases and J by 0 bases, with 9 bases between the two germline ends.

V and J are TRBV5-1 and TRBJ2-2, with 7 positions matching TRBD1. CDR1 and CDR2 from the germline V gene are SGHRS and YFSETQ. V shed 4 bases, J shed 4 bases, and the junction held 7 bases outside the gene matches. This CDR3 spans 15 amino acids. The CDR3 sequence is CASSIQGSGTGELFF. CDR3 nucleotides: TGCGCCAGCAGCATACAGGGGTCGGGCACCGGGGAGCTGTTTTTT. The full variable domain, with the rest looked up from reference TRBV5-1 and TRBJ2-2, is KAGVTQTPRYLIKTRGQQVTLSCSPISGHRSVSWYQQTPGQGLQFLFEYFSETQRNKGNFPGRFSGRQFSNSRSEMNVSTLELGDSALYLCASSIQGSGTGELFFGEGSRLTVL.

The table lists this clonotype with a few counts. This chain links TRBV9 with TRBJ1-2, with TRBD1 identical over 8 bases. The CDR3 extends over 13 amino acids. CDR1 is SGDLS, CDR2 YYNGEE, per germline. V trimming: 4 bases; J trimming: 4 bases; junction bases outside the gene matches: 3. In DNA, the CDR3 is TGTGCCAGCAGCACCGGACAGGGCTATGGCTACACCTTC. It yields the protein CASSTGQGYGYTF.

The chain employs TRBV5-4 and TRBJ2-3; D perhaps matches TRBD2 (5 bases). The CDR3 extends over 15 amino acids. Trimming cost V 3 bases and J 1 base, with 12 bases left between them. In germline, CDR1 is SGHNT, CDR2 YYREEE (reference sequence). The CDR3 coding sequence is TGTGCCAGCAGCTCCCGGGGAGCGGGCACAGATACGCAGTATTTT. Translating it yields CASSSRGAGTDTQYF.

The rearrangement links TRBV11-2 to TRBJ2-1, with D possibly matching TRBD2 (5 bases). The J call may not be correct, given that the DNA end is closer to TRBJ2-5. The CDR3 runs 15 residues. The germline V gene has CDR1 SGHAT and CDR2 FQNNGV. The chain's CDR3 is CASSLGSYEGETQYF. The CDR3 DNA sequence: TGTGCCAGCAGCTTAGGGAGTTATGAGGGTGAGACCCAGTACTTC.

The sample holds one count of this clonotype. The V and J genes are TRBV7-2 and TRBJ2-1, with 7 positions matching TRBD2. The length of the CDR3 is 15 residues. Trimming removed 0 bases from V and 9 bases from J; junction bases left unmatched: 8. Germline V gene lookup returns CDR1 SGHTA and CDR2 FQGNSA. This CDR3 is CASSLAAAGSSEQFF. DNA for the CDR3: TGTGCCAGCAGCTTAGCGGCAGCGGGATCTAGTGAGCAGTTCTTC.

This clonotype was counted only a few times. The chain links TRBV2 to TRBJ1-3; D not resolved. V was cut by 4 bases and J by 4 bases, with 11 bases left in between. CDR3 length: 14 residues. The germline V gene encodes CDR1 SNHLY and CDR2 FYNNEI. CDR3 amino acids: CASSAEGSGNTIYF. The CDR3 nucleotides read TGTGCCAGCAGTGCGGAGGGATCCGGAAACACCATATATTTT.

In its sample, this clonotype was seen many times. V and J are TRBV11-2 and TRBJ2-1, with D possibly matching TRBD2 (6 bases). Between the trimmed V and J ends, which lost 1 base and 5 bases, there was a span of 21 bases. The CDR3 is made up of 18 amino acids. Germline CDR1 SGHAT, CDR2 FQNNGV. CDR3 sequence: CASSLVGFVRGTDNEQFF. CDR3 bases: TGTGCCAGCAGCTTAGTGGGGTTTGTTCGGGGGACCGACAATGAGCAGTTCTTC.